The next 11 T cell receptor beta chains were all read from a single sample in a study of cytomegalovirus exposure and HLA in healthy donors. PCR amplification relied on 60 Vbeta primers (plus 13 Jbeta primers). Using immunoSEQ multiplex PCR, the repertoire was profiled, and TCRdb retains in-frame clones only, with some absent. The sample holds around 130,000 clones; about 80% are singletons and the top ten take 1% to 1.5%. The sequenced material came from PBMCs. Source of these receptors: a girl aged 2 to 10 in good health and CMV-seronegative.

J is TRBJ2-2 and V is TRBV9, with a possible D match to TRBD1 (5 bases). This CDR3 comprises 18 residues. The germline gives CDR1 SGDLS, CDR2 YYNGEE. The V end lost 4 bases, the J end lost 6 bases, and 25 bases lay between the germline ends. This chain's CDR3 is CASSPRRQGWNGPGELFF. CDR3 bases: TGTGCCAGCAGCCCAAGAAGGCAGGGTTGGAATGGTCCCGGGGAGCTGTTTTTT. Looking up the rest from reference TRBV9 and TRBJ2-2 gives the full variable domain: DSGVTQTPKHLITATGQRVTLRCSPRSGDLSVYWYQQSLDQGLQFLIQYYNGEERAKGNILERFSAQQFPDLHSELNLSSLELGDSALYFCASSPRRQGWNGPGELFFGEGSRLTVL.

This chain uses TRBV5-4 with TRBJ2-7; TRBD1 is a possible D gene (6 bases). CDR3 length: 15 amino acids. The ends were cut back, 0 bases at V and 0 bases at J, with 10 bases in the middle. Germline V gene data show CDR1 as SGHNT and CDR2 as YYREEE (reference sequence). CDR3 DNA: TGTGCCAGCAGCTTGGCAGGGGACCTCTCCTACGAGCAGTACTTC. It specifies CASSLAGDLSYEQYF.

The chain employs TRBV7-2 and TRBJ2-5; 7 positions match TRBD2. This CDR3 has 16 amino acids. Germline loops: CDR1 SGHTA, CDR2 FQGNSA. Trimming at V came to 7 bases and at J to 4 bases, leaving 15 bases not matched to a gene. CDR3 bases: TGTGCCAGCACCCCGTCCCGACCAGGGAGGGGAGAGACCCAGTACTTC. It codes for CASTPSRPGRGETQYF.

The V call is TRBV15, the J call TRBJ2-7, with TRBD2 matching 7 bases. CDR1 and CDR2 from the germline V gene are LNHNV and YYDKDF (reference sequence). V lost 5 bases and J lost 2; bases outside the gene matches: 9. The CDR3 is 15 amino acids. CDR3 amino acids: CATSRQLADTYEQYF. As DNA, the CDR3 is TGTGCCACCAGCCGACAGCTAGCGGACACCTACGAGCAGTACTTC.

The rearrangement uses TRBV6-5 and TRBJ1-5; D unclear. The V gene lost 8 bases and the J gene lost 1 base, with 12 bases spanning the gap. The germline gives CDR1 MNHEY, CDR2 SVGAGI. The CDR3 length is 14 residues. CDR3 DNA: TGTGCCAGCGCCCTAAACTGGAGCAATCAGCCCCAGCATTTT. Residues: CASALNWSNQPQHF.

V usage is TRBV5-1 and J usage is TRBJ1-6; D not certain. This CDR3 has 14 amino acids. The germline gives CDR1 SGHRS, CDR2 YFSETQ. V lost 0 bases and J 9 bases, leaving 10 bases between the germline ends. CDR3 residues: CASSLAGVGSPLHF. CDR3 nucleotide sequence: TGCGCCAGCAGCTTGGCCGGGGTAGGTTCACCCCTCCACTTT.

The chain links TRBV4-1 to TRBJ1-1; the match to TRBD1 covers 9 bases. CDR1 MGHRA and CDR2 YSYEKL come from the germline V gene. The CDR3 has 13 amino acids. V lost 6 bases to trimming and J lost 8 bases; unmatched junction nucleotides: 7. The CDR3 DNA follows: TGCGCCAGCAGTGGACAGGGGCTTCTCGAAGCTTTCTTT. It is translated as CASSGQGLLEAFF.

This clone appeared a few times. The J gene is TRBJ2-1, the V gene TRBV5-8, with 7 bases identical to TRBD1. The germline gives CDR1 SGHTS, CDR2 YDEGEE. The junction had 8 bases not matched to a gene; V was cut back by 2 bases and J by 6 bases. The CDR3 consists of 15 residues. CDR3 DNA sequence: TGTGCCAGCAGCTTTCACGGGACAGTTTCCAATGAGCAGTTCTTC. This sequence encodes CASSFHGTVSNEQFF.

The rearrangement uses TRBV25-1 and TRBJ2-1; 9 bases match TRBD2. The CDR3 extends over 15 amino acids. Germline-derived CDR1 and CDR2 are MGHDK and SYGVNS. V was pared by 3 bases and J by 5 bases, with 5 bases of the junction left unmatched. In DNA form, the CDR3 reads TGTGCCAGCAGTGACCCAGCGGGGGGACACAATGAGCAGTTCTTC. It encodes CASSDPAGGHNEQFF. Using reference TRBV25-1 and TRBJ2-1 for the parts outside the CDR3, the full variable domain is EADIYQTPRYLVIGTGKKITLECSQTMGHDKMYWYQQDPGMELHLIHYSYGVNSTEKGDLSSESTVSRIRTEHFPLTLESARPSHTSQYLCASSDPAGGHNEQFFGPGTRLTVL.

This clone was picked up one time. The chain links TRBV5-1 to TRBJ1-4, with TRBD1 identical over 8 bases. CDR3 length: 16 amino acids. Germline V lookup: CDR1 SGHRS, CDR2 YFSETQ. J was trimmed by 0 bases and V by 4 bases; bases with no gene match: 5. CDR3 residues: CASSRRTGPTNEKLFF. The CDR3 nucleotides are TGCGCCAGCAGCAGGAGGACAGGGCCAACTAATGAAAAACTGTTTTTT.

The chain joins TRBV5-5 to TRBJ1-2; TRBD1 matches 9 bases. From germline, CDR1 is SGHKS and CDR2 YYEKEE (reference sequence). After removal of 0 bases from V and 4 bases from J, the junction contained 4 bases not matched to a gene. This CDR3 contains 15 residues. CDR3 protein: CASSLGSGQGYGYTF. The CDR3 DNA reads TGTGCCAGCAGCTTGGGTTCGGGACAGGGCTATGGCTACACCTTC.